One TCR beta chain is described in this entry. The antigen remains unidentified. Conversion of TCR transcripts into cDNA relied on 5'RACE template switching, which added a universal primer site and UMIs. TCRdb analysed the 5' RACE reads with MiXCR anew, one entry per CDR3 protein. Among a few hundred thousand distinct CDR3 sequences listed, 4.1% were seen once. Looked up from germline, CDR1 is SGHNT and CDR2 is YYREEE (reference sequence). V gave up 0 bases and J gave up 5 bases, with 11 bases separating them. This CDR3 is 14 amino acids long. This record comes from a study of T cells after yellow fever vaccination. Study-wide findings and caveats: Clonotypes shared by both compartments, CD4 and CD8, made up a small share. Abundant contaminating clonotypes from the bulk population could appear in FACS-sorted repertoires.

This TCR was recovered from a man aged 18 to 30 who received the YFV17D yellow fever vaccine. V and J are TRBV5-4 and TRBJ2-5; D is undetermined. Sequenced material: PBMCs, taken 5 days after the yellow fever booster vaccination. The CDR3 reads CASSLALSKETQYF. CDR3 nucleotides: TGTGCCAGCAGCTTGGCCCTTAGCAAGGAGACCCAGTACTTC.